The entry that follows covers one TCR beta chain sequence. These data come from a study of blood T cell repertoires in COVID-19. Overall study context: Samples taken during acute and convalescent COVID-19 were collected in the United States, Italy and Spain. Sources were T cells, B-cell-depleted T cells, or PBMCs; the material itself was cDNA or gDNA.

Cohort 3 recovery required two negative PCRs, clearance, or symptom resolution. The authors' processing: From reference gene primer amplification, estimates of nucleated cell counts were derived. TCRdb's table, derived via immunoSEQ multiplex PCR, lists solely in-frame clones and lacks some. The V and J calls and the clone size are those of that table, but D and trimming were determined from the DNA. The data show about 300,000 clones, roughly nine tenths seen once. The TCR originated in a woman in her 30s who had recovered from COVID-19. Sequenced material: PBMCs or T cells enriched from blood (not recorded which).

CDR3 nucleotides: TGCGCCAGCAGCCAAGATCCACAAGGCGGTAACGTCCTGACTTTC. Its translation is CASSQDPQGGNVLTF. This chain joins TRBV4-3 and TRBJ2-6; no clear D gene. The CDR3 sequence is 15 residues long. V gave up 0 bases and J gave up 10 bases, with 13 bases separating them. The V gene's germline CDR1 is LGHNA and CDR2 YSLEER.